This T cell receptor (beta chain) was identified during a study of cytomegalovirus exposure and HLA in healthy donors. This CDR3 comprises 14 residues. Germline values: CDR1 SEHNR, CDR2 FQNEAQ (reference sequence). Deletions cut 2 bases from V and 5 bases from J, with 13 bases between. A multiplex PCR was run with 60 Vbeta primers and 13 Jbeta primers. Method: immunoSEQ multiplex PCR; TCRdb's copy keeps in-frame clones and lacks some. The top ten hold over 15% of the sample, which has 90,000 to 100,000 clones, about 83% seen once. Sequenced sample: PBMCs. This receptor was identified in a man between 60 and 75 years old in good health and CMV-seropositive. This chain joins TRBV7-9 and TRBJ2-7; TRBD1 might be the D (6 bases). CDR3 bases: TGTGCCAGCAGCTTACCCGAACAGGGTAACGAGCAGTACTTC. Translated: CASSLPEQGNEQYF.